This T cell receptor (beta chain) was found in a study of OX40 agonist ivuxolimab in advanced cancers. Repertoires were generated with immunoSEQ multiplex PCR, while TCRdb's copy carries only in-frame clones and drops some. The table includes 92,000 or so clones, about four fifths detected once. The specimen was CD4+ or CD8+ T cells sorted from blood, collected in a trial of the OX40 agonist ivuxolimab. The receptor was isolated from an adult with an advanced solid tumor such as melanoma, head and neck, liver or kidney cancer.

In DNA, the CDR3 is TGTGCCAGTAGTGGGACAGGGGAGGCTAGCGGGAGCCGTTTTGCCTCCTACAATGAGCAGTTCTTC. As protein: CASSGTGEASGSRFASYNEQFF. The chain has TRBV19 and TRBJ2-1; D may be TRBD1 or TRBD2 (10 bases each). In germline, CDR1 is LNHDA, CDR2 SQIVND (reference sequence). The CDR3 runs to 22 residues. The V end lost 5 bases, the J end lost 0 bases, and 32 bases lay between the germline ends.